What follows describes a single T cell receptor (beta chain). Germline values: CDR1 SNHLY, CDR2 FYNNEI. Trimming pared 6 bases from V and 4 bases from J, leaving 3 bases between. CDR3 length: 11 residues. The sample is drawn from a study of T cells of healthy individuals. Each CDR3 protein gets one entry after TCRdb re-called the 5' RACE reads with MiXCR. The sample contains more than 85,000 distinct CDR3 sequences, roughly 15% of which appear only once. The V gene is TRBV2, the J gene TRBJ2-2; D is ambiguous. This receptor was taken from a human donor in good health. The CDR3 loop reads CASRGTGELFF. The CDR3 DNA reads as TGTGCCAGCAGGGGCACCGGGGAGCTGTTTTTT.